The rows below give T cell receptor beta chains drawn from one sample of a study of T cells in Graves' hyperthyroidism and ophthalmopathy. Using its own MiXCR run on the multiplex PCR reads, TCRdb lists one record per CDR3 protein. The profile shows roughly 300,000 distinct CDR3 sequences, around 14% of them singletons. The source material was blood. These receptors originate from a woman aged 30 to 39 with Graves' hyperthyroidism. Both conserved end residues are part of each CDR3. A D gene is named only where the DNA matches it firmly. Size is stated for part of the rows, as once, few or many counts, or as a class when the clone is expanded.

d_call clone_size j_call v_call cdr3_nt cdr3_aa
. many TRBJ1-3 TRBV11-2 TGTGCCAGCAGCTCACTTGGAAACACCATATATTTT CASSSLGNTIYF
. many TRBJ2-5 TRBV28 TGTGCCAGCAAATTTCTACGGGACCTACAAGAGACCCAGTACTTC CASKFLRDLQETQYF
. few TRBJ2-1 TRBV7-9 TGTGCCAGCAGCATGCAGCAGGGGTGGTACAATGAGCAGTTCTTC CASSMQQGWYNEQFF
. many TRBJ2-3 TRBV27 TGTGCCAGCAGGGACTTACTAGTTAGGTCGCAGTATTTT CASRDLLVRSQYF
. many TRBJ2-7 TRBV4-3 TGCGCCAGCAGCCAAGAGGGGAGAGGTGGCGAGCAGTACTTC CASSQEGRGGEQYF
. . TRBJ2-4 TRBV10-3 TGTGCCATCAGTGAGGCTTTGGCGTTAGGCAAAAACATTCAGTACTTC CAISEALALGKNIQYF
TRBD1 many TRBJ2-5 TRBV2 TGTGCCAGCAGTGCCGGGACAGGGGAAGAGACCCAGTACTTC CASSAGTGEETQYF
. few TRBJ2-1 TRBV7-9 TGTGCCAGCAGCAAGGAATCGGGTGCTTCATACAATGAGCAGTTCTTC CASSKESGASYNEQFF
. . TRBJ1-5 TRBV4-1 TGCGCCAGTAGCCACGAAGGGTCAGGGAATCAGCCCCAGCATTTT CASSHEGSGNQPQHF
TRBD2 . TRBJ2-3 TRBV19 TGTGCCAGTAGACCAAGACTAGCTCCTAGCACAGATACGCAGTATTTT CASRPRLAPSTDTQYF
. . TRBJ1-5 TRBV30 TGTGCCTGGAGTGTACGAAGAGAGCAGCCCCAGCATTTT CAWSVRREQPQHF
TRBD1 few TRBJ2-6 TRBV20-1 TGCAGTGCCGAGGACAGGGACCTTAGGGTCCTGACTTTC CSAEDRDLRVLTF
. few TRBJ1-3 TRBV5-6 TGTGCCAGCAGCACCGGGTACGGAAACACCATATATTTT CASSTGYGNTIYF
. many TRBJ2-7 TRBV6-1 TGTGCCAGCATAGGGGGGTCCCGCTCCTACGAGCAGTACTTC CASIGGSRSYEQYF
. . TRBJ2-5 TRBV7-6 TGTGCCAGCAGCTTAGCGCTTTATTCCCGGGACGGACAAGAGACCCAGTACTTC CASSLALYSRDGQETQYF
. . TRBJ1-6 TRBV7-9 TGTACCAGCAGCCGCGGGTCCTCCGAAAATTCACCCCTCCACTTT CTSSRGSSENSPLHF
. . TRBJ2-5 TRBV28 TGTGCCAGCACTCTAAGTGGCGGGACACAAGAGACCCAGTACTTC CASTLSGGTQETQYF
. . TRBJ1-5 TRBV14 TGTGCCAGCAGCCATGACAGAATAGGGTGGCAGCCCCAGCATTTT CASSHDRIGWQPQHF
TRBD2 . TRBJ2-3 TRBV9 TGTGCCAGCAGCGCCCGGGACAGAGCCCTAGCGGGGCCGGGGTATAGCACAGATACGCAGTATTTT CASSARDRALAGPGYSTDTQYF
TRBD1 many TRBJ2-5 TRBV3-1 TGTGCCAGCAGCCCCCCAACCGGGACAGGGAGGGAGACCCAGTACTTC CASSPPTGTGRETQYF
. . TRBJ1-4 TRBV6-1 TGTGCCAGCAGTGAAGCGGTGGGAGGTAATGAAAAACTGTTTTTT CASSEAVGGNEKLFF
. . TRBJ1-1 TRBV24-1 TGTGCCACCAGTGATTTGTGGGACACTGAAGCTTTCTTT CATSDLWDTEAFF
. many TRBJ1-1 TRBV29-1 TGCAGCGTTGAACCGCGACTGAACACTGAAGCTTTCTTT CSVEPRLNTEAFF
. . TRBJ2-7 TRBV4-2 TGTGCCAGCGGTGATGTGCCGTCCTACGAGCAGTACTTC CASGDVPSYEQYF
. many TRBJ2-7 TRBV9 TGTGCCAGCAGCGTAGACCCGAAAACCTACGAGCAGTACTTC CASSVDPKTYEQYF
. many TRBJ2-3 TRBV11-2 TGTGCCAGCAGCTTAGTACAGCGTCCCACAGATACGCAGTATTTT CASSLVQRPTDTQYF
. many TRBJ2-3 TRBV28 TGTGCCAGCAGTTTGGGCAGCACACCAGATACGCAGTATTTT CASSLGSTPDTQYF
. many TRBJ2-1 TRBV7-9 TGTGCCAGCAGCTTAGAAATTGAGGTCAATGAGCAGTTCTTC CASSLEIEVNEQFF
. . TRBJ2-4 TRBV20-1 TGCAGTGCTTCCGGAAGTCTCCTAGCCAAAAACATTCAGTACTTC CSASGSLLAKNIQYF
. once TRBJ1-4 TRBV19 TGTGCCAGTACCTTGACCGGGACTAATGAAAAACTGTTTTTT CASTLTGTNEKLFF
TRBD2 few TRBJ2-3 TRBV7-3 TGTGCCAGCAGCCCACCTGCCAGCGGGAGGTCCAGCGATACGCAGTATTTT CASSPPASGRSSDTQYF
. few TRBJ2-1 TRBV29-1 TGCAGCGTTTACAGGGACTCCAATGAGCAGTTCTTC CSVYRDSNEQFF
. many TRBJ2-7 TRBV12-3/TRBV12-4 TGTGCCAGCAGTCCCGGGACAGCGGGGGAGCAGTACTTC CASSPGTAGEQYF
TRBD2 few TRBJ2-7 TRBV27 TGTGCCAGTAGACTAGCGGGAGTCTCCGAGCAGTACTTC CASRLAGVSEQYF
. few TRBJ2-3 TRBV4-1 TGCGCCAGCAGCCACCCAGGACAGACAGATACGCAGTATTTT CASSHPGQTDTQYF
. . TRBJ1-4 TRBV5-1 TGCGCCAGCAGCCCTCAACAGGGACCTAATGAAAAACTGTTTTTT CASSPQQGPNEKLFF
TRBD1 . TRBJ2-2 TRBV6-1 TGTGCCAGCGGTCCCGGGACAGTTACCGGGGAGCTGTTTTTT CASGPGTVTGELFF